Shown below are 9 T cell receptor beta chains from a single sample sequenced in a study of T cells in Graves' hyperthyroidism and ophthalmopathy. Amplified TCR beta CDR3 regions came from RNA transcripts. The HTBI primer set drove a first-round RT-PCR of the TCR CDR3. TCRdb re-called the multiplex PCR reads with MiXCR, one entry per CDR3 protein. The top ten hold about a third of the sample, which has roughly 710,000 distinct CDR3 sequences, 30% to 40% seen once. The sequenced material came from blood. The receptors come from a middle-aged woman with Graves' hyperthyroidism.

This clonotype was counted at least ten times. The chain has TRBV6-5 and TRBJ1-1; D call uncertain. The CDR3 covers 11 residues. Trimming took 7 bases from V and 2 from J, leaving 5 bases between them. Germline lookup yields CDR1 MNHEY and CDR2 SVGAGI. The CDR3 reads CASTSNTEAFF. DNA for the CDR3: TGTGCCAGCACGTCAAACACTGAAGCTTTCTTT.

The rearrangement links TRBV12-3 or TRBV12-4 to TRBJ2-7; D is ambiguous. The CDR3 length is 14 residues. V was trimmed by 5 bases and J by 6 bases, leaving 17 bases between them. The CDR3 loop reads CASSQSTERFEQYF. The CDR3 DNA is TGTGCCAGCAGTCAATCGACCGAAAGGTTCGAGCAGTACTTC.

In its sample, this clonotype was seen a few times. V and J are TRBV4-1 and TRBJ1-1; 8 bases map to TRBD1. The CDR3 consists of 17 residues. CDR1 is MGHRA and CDR2 is YSYEKL in the germline V gene. The V gene end was trimmed by 4 bases and the J gene end by 1 base; junction bases not matched to a gene: 11. CDR3 sequence (DNA): TGCGCCAGCAGCCGCAAACGTCAACAGGGGGGGAACACTGAAGCTTTCTTT. As protein: CASSRKRQQGGNTEAFF.

This clonotype has just a few counts. The V call is TRBV6-5, the J call TRBJ1-1, with 7 bases matching TRBD1. The CDR3 loop spans 12 amino acids. In germline, CDR1 is MNHEY, CDR2 SVGAGI. With V trimmed by 5 bases and J by 10 bases, 7 bases remained unmatched. CDR3 DNA: TGTGCCAGCAGTCCTTACAGGGGACGAGCTTTCTTT. Amino acids: CASSPYRGRAFF.

The sample holds many counts of this clonotype. The J gene is TRBJ2-7, the V gene TRBV7-8, with 7 bases fitting TRBD1. CDR1 is SGHVS and CDR2 is FQNEAQ in the germline V gene. The CDR3 extends over 15 amino acids. The V gene end was trimmed by 5 bases and the J gene end by 2 bases; junction bases not matched to a gene: 9. The CDR3 DNA reads TGTGCCAGCAGCGCCGAGGCACAGGGGCCCTACGAGCAGTACTTC. This gives the protein CASSAEAQGPYEQYF. Supplemented by reference TRBV7-8 and TRBJ2-7, the full variable domain reads GAGVSQSPRYKVAKRGQDVALRCDPISGHVSLFWYQQALGQGPEFLTYFQNEAQLDKSGLPSDRFFAERPEGSVSTLKIQRTQQEDSAVYLCASSAEAQGPYEQYFGPGTRLTVT.

This clonotype has a count of ten or more. The chain uses TRBV25-1 and TRBJ2-7, with a possible D match to TRBD2 (7 bases). With 1 base removed from V and 1 base from J, the gap between germline ends came to 11 bases. Germline V lookup: CDR1 MGHDK, CDR2 SYGVNS. The CDR3 loop spans 15 amino acids. CDR3 nucleotide sequence: TGTGCCAGCAGTGAATCGGGGAGGGGGTCCTACGAGCAGTACTTC. Residues: CASSESGRGSYEQYF.

The genes are TRBV2 and TRBJ2-5; D uncertain. This CDR3 region has 16 residues. V shed 0 bases and J shed 0 bases, with 11 bases lying between them. Germline CDR1 SNHLY, CDR2 FYNNEI. The CDR3: CASSEALSPNQETQYF. CDR3 sequence (DNA): TGTGCCAGCAGTGAAGCGCTCAGCCCCAACCAAGAGACCCAGTACTTC.

This clonotype was seen a handful of times. A junction boundary mismatches the germline segment, possibly from a read error. The V gene is TRBV10-3, the J gene TRBJ1-5; possibly TRBD1 for D (5 bases). The CDR3 extends over 14 amino acids. Germline-derived CDR1 and CDR2 are ENHRY and SYGVKD. The CDR3 DNA follows: TGTGCCAGCAGTGAAGCCGGGGGTTGGCAGCCCCAGCATTTT. This sequence encodes CASSEAGGWQPQHF.

This clonotype was counted once. A much larger clone is a single base away; this may be a read error. The CDR3 DNA reads TGTGCCCGACAGGGGGCCGAGAAAGGGGCAGCTATTGAAAAACTGTTTTTT. Translation gives CARQGAEKGAAIEKLFF. The V gene is TRBV2, the J gene TRBJ1-4, with 10 nucleotides matching TRBD1. Unmatched junction bases numbered 19, after V lost 11 bases and J lost 7 bases. This CDR3 has 17 residues. CDR1 is SNHLY and CDR2 is FYNNEI in the germline V gene.